A single sample is the source of the 23 T cell receptor beta chains below, sequenced in a study of control samples from healthy donors and cancer patients. Repertoires were generated with immunoSEQ multiplex PCR, while TCRdb's copy carries only in-frame clones and drops some. This sample carries about 120,000 clones, roughly nine tenths of them seen once, and the ten largest clones take around 1.1%. The sequencing input was PBMCs. These receptor sequences come from a woman aged 45 to 65 with colorectal cancer.

The table lists this clone with a few counts. The chain is built from TRBV7-8 and TRBJ2-3, with D possibly TRBD1 on 7 matching bases. V was pared by 2 bases and J by 0 bases, with 15 bases between. This CDR3 has 17 amino acids. Germline values: CDR1 SGHVS, CDR2 FQNEAQ. CDR3 nucleotides: TGTGCCAGCAGCTTAAAGGCAGGGGGAGGTAGCACAGATACGCAGTATTTT. This gives the protein CASSLKAGGGSTDTQYF.

This sequence joins TRBV5-1 and TRBJ2-3; perhaps D is TRBD1 or TRBD2 (5 bases each). V was clipped by 4 bases and J by 8 bases, with 14 bases between them. The germline V gene has CDR1 SGHRS and CDR2 YFSETQ. This CDR3 comprises 13 residues. DNA for the CDR3: TGCGCCAGCAGCGGTGGGACCATGGGTACGCAGTATTTT. Protein product: CASSGGTMGTQYF.

The J gene is TRBJ2-1, the V gene TRBV10-2, with 8 bases identical to TRBD2. V shed 6 bases and J 7 bases; nucleotides not matched to a gene: 23. CDR1 WSHSY and CDR2 SAAADI come from the germline V gene. The CDR3 is made up of 19 amino acids. The DNA for the CDR3 is TGCGCCAGCAGGGCTCGTCCCTCGAGGAGCGGGAGATCGGTGAATGAGCAGTTCTTC. It translates to CASRARPSRSGRSVNEQFF.

The chain combines TRBV19 with TRBJ2-1; D is possibly TRBD1 (6 bases). Germline CDR1 reads LNHDA; CDR2 reads SQIVND (reference sequence). The CDR3 loop spans 14 amino acids. Trimming removed 7 bases at V and 0 bases at J, with 10 bases between. Written as DNA, the CDR3 is TGTGCCAGTAATGGCAGGGGCTCCTACAATGAGCAGTTCTTC. It codes for CASNGRGSYNEQFF.

This chain joins TRBV2 and TRBJ2-3; 7 bases align to TRBD2. CDR1 is SNHLY and CDR2 is FYNNEI in the germline V gene. The CDR3 is 15 residues long. The J segment lost 6 bases and the V segment lost 5 bases, leaving 11 bases of the junction unmatched. The CDR3 DNA follows: TGTGCCAGCAGTCTTACTAGCGAACGACGCGATACGCAGTATTTT. Translating gives CASSLTSERRDTQYF.

Points on this clone: The junction shows a germline mismatch at one end, possibly a read error. Additional DNA sequences in this sample encode the identical CDR3. The rearrangement joins TRBV3-1 (or the pseudogene TRBV3-2) to TRBJ2-7, with D perhaps TRBD1 (6 bases). Looked up from germline, CDR1 is LGHDT and CDR2 is YNNKEL (reference sequence). This CDR3 spans 12 amino acids. CDR3 bases: TGTGCCAGCAGTCAAGGGGGTTACGAGCAGTACTTC. Amino acid sequence: CASSQGGYEQYF.

This clone is a singleton in its sample. This chain joins TRBV4-2 and TRBJ2-5, with TRBD2 identical over 9 bases. The CDR3 runs 18 residues. Germline V gene lookup returns CDR1 LGHNA and CDR2 YNFKEQ. The V and J ends lost 0 bases and 5 bases, in that order; junction bases with no gene match: 13. DNA for the CDR3: TGTGCCAGCAGCCAAGATGACCGGCGGGAGGGCCGCGATGAGACCCAGTACTTC. It translates to CASSQDDRREGRDETQYF.

The chain couples TRBV7-2 to TRBJ2-3; D remains unclear. There are 13 residues in the CDR3. Trimming pared 6 bases from V and 4 bases from J, leaving 11 bases between. Germline V gene data show CDR1 as SGHTA and CDR2 as FQGNSA. CDR3 in amino acids: CASRGNGADTQYF. The CDR3 DNA reads as TGTGCCAGCAGGGGAAATGGGGCAGATACGCAGTATTTT. Using reference TRBV7-2 and TRBJ2-3 for the parts outside the CDR3, the full variable domain is GAGVSQSPSNKVTEKGKDVELRCDPISGHTALYWYRQSLGQGLEFLIYFQGNSAPDKSGLPSDRFSAERTGGSVSTLTIQRTQQEDSAVYLCASRGNGADTQYFGPGTRLTVL.

The V gene is TRBV9, the J gene TRBJ2-1, with D maybe TRBD2 (6 bases). CDR1 is SGDLS and CDR2 is YYNGEE in the germline V gene. The germline V and J ends were trimmed by 4 bases and 8 bases, with 19 bases remaining between them. The CDR3 has 15 residues. CDR3 nucleotides: TGTGCCAGCAGCCCCGGCGGGACGGCCGGGGATGAGCAGTTCTTC. Translation: CASSPGGTAGDEQFF.

The rearrangement uses TRBV5-1 and TRBJ2-5; no reliable D call. The CDR3 has 17 residues. Germline loops: CDR1 SGHRS, CDR2 YFSETQ. Trimming pared 0 bases from V and 4 bases from J, leaving 19 bases between. The CDR3 sequence: CASSLVLTMRDLETQYF. The CDR3 nucleotides are TGCGCCAGCAGCTTGGTTTTAACAATGAGAGATTTAGAGACCCAGTACTTC.

The genes are TRBV5-4 and TRBJ1-2; weak D call: TRBD1 (6 bases). This CDR3 has 17 amino acids. Germline-derived CDR1 and CDR2 are SGHNT and YYREEE (reference sequence). Trimming shortened V by 0 bases and J by 3 bases, and 18 bases separated the two germline ends. The CDR3 region is CASSLDPGTPHYYGYTF. In DNA form, the CDR3 reads TGTGCCAGCAGCTTGGATCCCGGGACACCACACTACTATGGCTACACCTTC.

The CDR3 here is CASSLDGVPSSYNEQFF. Here the CDR3 DNA reads TGTGCCAGCAGCTTAGACGGAGTTCCTAGCTCCTACAATGAGCAGTTCTTC. The V and J genes are TRBV7-2 and TRBJ2-1; D unclear. The CDR3 contains 17 residues. Germline CDR1 reads SGHTA; CDR2 reads FQGNSA. The V end lost 1 base, the J end lost 0 bases, and 13 bases lay between the germline ends.

This clone is medium-sized (0.01 to 0.1%) within its sample. The chain is built from TRBV5-4 and TRBJ1-5, with D tentatively TRBD1 (5 bases). V lost 2 bases, J lost 6 bases, and 12 bases lay in between. Germline V gives CDR1 SGHNT, CDR2 YYREEE (reference sequence). The CDR3 totals 14 residues. The CDR3: CASSFGGEGQPQHF. The CDR3 bases are TGTGCCAGCAGCTTTGGAGGGGAGGGTCAGCCCCAGCATTTT.

V and J are TRBV7-9 and TRBJ1-2; 9 bases are a match to TRBD1. The CDR3 has 13 amino acids. The V and J ends lost 4 bases and 8 bases, in that order; junction bases with no gene match: 5. Germline V lookup: CDR1 SEHNR, CDR2 FQNEAQ (reference sequence). The CDR3 spells CASSSTGGSGYTF. CDR3 DNA: TGTGCCAGCAGCTCGACAGGGGGATCGGGCTACACCTTC.

The rearrangement links TRBV27 to TRBJ2-3; maybe TRBD1 (6 bases). Germline V gene data show CDR1 as MNHEY and CDR2 as SMNVEV (reference sequence). CDR3 length: 13 residues. Trimming left V 5 bases short and J 1 base short, with 7 bases between. The CDR3 spells CASSRQGTDTQYF. The CDR3 bases are TGTGCCAGCAGTCGACAGGGCACAGATACGCAGTATTTT.

The chain combines TRBV2 with TRBJ2-2; TRBD2 might be the D (5 bases). The CDR3 sequence is 12 residues long. The V gene's germline CDR1 is SNHLY and CDR2 FYNNEI. Between the trimmed V and J ends, which lost 8 bases and 8 bases, there was a span of 12 bases. CDR3 sequence reads: CASGELPGELFF. In nucleotides, the CDR3 is TGTGCCAGCGGGGAGTTGCCGGGGGAGCTGTTTTTT.

The chain recombines TRBV18 with TRBJ1-1, with D maybe TRBD1 (6 bases). The CDR3 totals 13 residues. Germline V CDR1 and CDR2: KGHSH, LQKENI. V was clipped by 6 bases and J by 3 bases, with 11 bases between them. CDR3 in amino acids: CASSGGEDTEAFF. CDR3 nucleotides: TGTGCCAGCTCCGGGGGCGAGGACACTGAAGCTTTCTTT.

This clone was observed once. The chain employs TRBV18 and TRBJ2-4, with D perhaps TRBD1 or TRBD2 (5 bases each). CDR3 length: 14 amino acids. CDR1 and CDR2 (germline): KGHSH, LQKENI. V lost 2 bases, J lost 6 bases, and 11 bases lay in between. DNA for the CDR3: TGTGCCAGCTCACCAATAGGGACGAGAAACATTCAGTACTTC. Amino acid sequence: CASSPIGTRNIQYF.

This chain joins TRBV9 and TRBJ2-2, with 8 bases identical to TRBD2. This CDR3 spans 16 amino acids. CDR1 is SGDLS, CDR2 YYNGEE, per germline. Unmatched junction bases numbered 10, after V lost 3 bases and J lost 6 bases. The CDR3 loop is CASSGGLGADAGELFF. Written as DNA, the CDR3 is TGTGCCAGCAGCGGGGGACTAGGGGCTGACGCCGGGGAGCTGTTTTTT. Variable domain in full (rest from reference TRBV9 and TRBJ2-2): DSGVTQTPKHLITATGQRVTLRCSPRSGDLSVYWYQQSLDQGLQFLIQYYNGEERAKGNILERFSAQQFPDLHSELNLSSLELGDSALYFCASSGGLGADAGELFFGEGSRLTVL.

The V gene is TRBV5-5, the J gene TRBJ1-6; D ambiguous. Germline V gene sequence: CDR1 SGHKS, CDR2 YYEKEE (reference sequence). V lost 0 bases and J lost 5, with 12 bases in between. The CDR3 has 16 residues. This CDR3 is CASSLVPASNNSPLHF. Written as DNA, the CDR3 is TGTGCCAGCAGCTTGGTTCCTGCCAGCAATAATTCACCCCTCCACTTT. Based on the CDR3 plus reference TRBV5-5 and TRBJ1-6, the full variable domain is DAGVTQSPTHLIKTRGQQVTLRCSPISGHKSVSWYQQVLGQGPQFIFQYYEKEERGRGNFPDRFSARQFPNYSSELNVNALLLGDSALYLCASSLVPASNNSPLHFGNGTRLTVT.

This clone was counted a single time. The gene calls are TRBV7-9 and TRBJ2-5, with TRBD2 matching over 9 bases. CDR3 length equals 16 residues. Trimming removed 4 bases from V and 6 bases from J; junction bases left unmatched: 12. Germline assignment: CDR1 SEHNR and CDR2 FQNEAQ (reference sequence). The CDR3 protein is CASSSGSGRDRKTQYF. The CDR3 coding sequence is TGTGCCAGCAGCTCAGGTAGCGGGAGAGATAGGAAGACCCAGTACTTC.

The chain joins TRBV25-1 to TRBJ1-2; no firm D call. The CDR3 is made up of 15 amino acids. CDR1 MGHDK and CDR2 SYGVNS come from the germline V gene. The ends were cut back, 4 bases at V and 1 base at J, with 13 bases in the middle. The chain's CDR3 is CASSARQGNNYGYTF. CDR3 in DNA: TGTGCCAGCAGTGCCCGGCAAGGCAATAACTATGGCTACACCTTC.

The chain recombines TRBV7-6 with TRBJ2-7, with D possibly being TRBD1 (6 bases). This CDR3 is built from 13 residues. Germline lookup yields CDR1 SGHVS and CDR2 FNYEAQ. V was clipped by 5 bases and J by 6 bases, with 14 bases between them. CDR3 in amino acids: CASSASRGGEQYF. The CDR3 bases are TGTGCCAGCAGCGCATCCCGAGGGGGCGAGCAGTACTTC.